The present entry profiles one T cell receptor beta chain with its context. What it binds is unknown. The data were taken from a study of graft-versus-host responses after intestinal transplantation. Across the study: Multivisceral, liver-intestinal, or isolated intestinal grafts went to recipients.

General study points: Association was observed between peak circulating GvH clone levels and early post-transplant HvG declines. Allografts of one patient group, those with graft-donor T cell macrochimerism, had high graft-versus-host to host-versus-graft clonal ratios. The marrow of recipients harbored GvH clones, and ileum or blood showed some of them first.

Sequencing used immunoSEQ multiplex PCR; TCRdb keeps in-frame clones, though not all of them. The top ten clones hold around 1.7% of a sample with fewer than 80,000 clones, roughly nine tenths of them seen once. The germline V gene encodes CDR1 SGHDN and CDR2 FVKESK. Between the trimmed V and J ends, which lost 1 base and 4 bases, there was a span of 13 bases. This CDR3 has 15 residues. The chain uses TRBV14 and TRBJ1-2; tentatively, D is TRBD1 (5 bases). The starting material was unstimulated CD8+ T cells sorted from spleen or lymph node cells, obtained before transplant. The clonotype was recovered from a human donor who was the organ donor for an intestinal transplant. In nucleotides, the CDR3 is TGTGCCAGCAGCCAAGGAGCGGGGGGTGGCTATGGCTACACCTTC. It translates to CASSQGAGGGYGYTF.